Listed here are 26 T cell receptor beta chains from one sample, sequenced in a study of blood T cell repertoires in COVID-19. Generated by immunoSEQ multiplex PCR, the TCRdb table keeps only in-frame clones and is missing some. The table includes fewer than 300,000 clones, 81% detected once. The sample was peripheral blood. Receptors were obtained from a woman aged 60-75 years with active or convalescent COVID-19.

The chain carries TRBV9 and TRBJ1-1; D uncertain. This CDR3 comprises 16 residues. The V end was cut by 4 bases, the J end by 1 base, with 17 bases between. Per the germline V gene, CDR1 is SGDLS and CDR2 is YYNGEE. The CDR3 bases are TGTGCCAGCAGCCGCTTCGGCGGGCGGGGGAACACTGAAGCTTTCTTT. Amino acid sequence: CASSRFGGRGNTEAFF.

The V gene is TRBV4-2, the J gene TRBJ2-2, with TRBD2 matching over 8 bases. Germline CDR1 reads LGHNA; CDR2 reads YNFKEQ. V trimming: 1 base; J trimming: 7 bases; junction bases outside the gene matches: 8. The length of the CDR3 is 16 residues. CDR3 sequence reads: CASSQGKSGGVGELFF. In DNA form, the CDR3 reads TGTGCCAGCAGCCAAGGAAAAAGCGGGGGTGTCGGGGAGCTGTTTTTT.

This clone was seen only a few times. The J gene is TRBJ2-7, the V gene TRBV6-6; 7 positions agree with TRBD2. The CDR3 runs 16 residues. Germline values: CDR1 MNHNY, CDR2 SVGAGI (reference sequence). V shed 0 bases and J 5 bases; nucleotides not matched to a gene: 10. CDR3 nucleotides: TGTGCCAGCAGTTACTCGATGGGAGGGGCGGTCGACGAGCAGTACTTC. The encoded protein is CASSYSMGGAVDEQYF.

V gene TRBV30 combines with J gene TRBJ1-2; D unclear. The CDR3 is 13 residues long. The germline CDR1 and CDR2 sequences are GTSNPN and SVGIG (reference sequence). V lost 4 bases and J lost 2, with 11 bases in between. CDR3 residues: CAWTRHRNYGYTF. The DNA of the CDR3 is TGTGCCTGGACCCGACACCGAAACTATGGCTACACCTTC. The whole variable domain, remainder taken from reference TRBV30 and TRBJ1-2, is SQTIHQWPATLVQPVGSPLSLECTVEGTSNPNLYWYRQAAGRGLQLLFYSVGIGQISSEVPQNLSASRPQDRQFILSSKKLLLSDSGFYLCAWTRHRNYGYTFGSGTRLTVV.

CDR3 protein: CASSQDWLAGLSSYNEQFF. CDR3 nucleotides: TGTGCCAGCAGCCAAGACTGGCTAGCGGGCTTATCTTCATACAATGAGCAGTTCTTC. The genes are TRBV4-2 and TRBJ2-1, with 8 bases identical to TRBD2. There are 19 residues in the CDR3. The V gene end was trimmed by 0 bases and the J gene end by 4 bases; junction bases not matched to a gene: 14. The germline CDR1 and CDR2 sequences are LGHNA and YNFKEQ.

This clone was counted once. The chain couples TRBV11-2 to TRBJ1-2; 8 bases line up with TRBD1. The germline V gene encodes CDR1 SGHAT and CDR2 FQNNGV. Trimming cost V 6 bases and J 6 bases; bases outside gene matches: 6. This CDR3 region has 13 residues. CDR3 sequence reads: CASRIQGVHGYTF. The DNA of the CDR3 is TGTGCCAGCAGAATACAGGGGGTGCATGGCTACACCTTC. Using reference TRBV11-2 and TRBJ1-2 for the parts outside the CDR3, the full variable domain is EAGVAQSPRYKIIEKRQSVAFWCNPISGHATLYWYQQILGQGPKLLIQFQNNGVVDDSQLPKDRFSAERLKGVDSTLKIQPAKLEDSAVYLCASRIQGVHGYTFGSGTRLTVV.

The genes are TRBV2 and TRBJ2-1, with 8 bases matching TRBD2. The CDR3 runs 16 residues. J lost 3 bases, V lost 2 bases, and 6 bases had no gene match. Germline V gene lookup returns CDR1 SNHLY and CDR2 FYNNEI. In nucleotides, the CDR3 is TGTGCCAGCAGTGAAATAGGGCTAGCGGGCTACAATGAGCAGTTCTTC. This gives the protein CASSEIGLAGYNEQFF.

With respect to this clone: Compared with germline, one end of the junction differs, possibly owing to a read error. The genes are TRBV7-7 and TRBJ1-3; D unclear. Per the germline V gene, CDR1 is SSHAT and CDR2 is FNYEAQ (reference sequence). The CDR3 is made up of 13 amino acids. The CDR3, as DNA: TGTGCTAGCAGCCGGGATGTCGGAAACACCATATATTTT. Translation gives CASSRDVGNTIYF.

The chain combines TRBV19 with TRBJ1-3, with TRBD1 matching over 9 bases. Trimming removed 9 bases from V and 4 bases from J; junction bases left unmatched: 4. CDR3 size: 13 residues. In germline, CDR1 is LNHDA, CDR2 SQIVND (reference sequence). The CDR3 sequence is CASGTGFGNTIYF. CDR3 DNA sequence: TGTGCCAGCGGGACAGGGTTCGGAAACACCATATATTTT.

The CDR3 nucleotides read TGTGCCAGCAGTTATCTCACCCGGGACAAGTCCTGGTGGAACACTGAAGCTTTCTTT. Amino acids: CASSYLTRDKSWWNTEAFF. The chain is built from TRBV6-2 or TRBV6-3 and TRBJ1-1; D possibly corresponds to TRBD1 (6 bases). CDR3 length: 19 residues. The V gene's germline CDR1 is MNHEY and CDR2 SVGEGT. V was trimmed by 3 bases and J by 1 base, leaving 24 bases between them.

This clone was observed a few times. CDR3 loop: CASSGGLAGEQYF. The CDR3 DNA reads TGTGCCAGCAGTGGGGGGCTAGCGGGCGAGCAGTACTTC. V usage is TRBV2 and J usage is TRBJ2-7; TRBD2 aligns across 8 bases. The CDR3 is 13 residues long. V shed 4 bases, J shed 6 bases, and the junction held 5 bases outside the gene matches. Germline V gives CDR1 SNHLY, CDR2 FYNNEI.

This sequence joins TRBV2 and TRBJ1-2; 7 positions agree with TRBD1. Germline trimming cut 10 bases from V and 1 base from J; bases unmatched to any gene: 6. Germline assignment: CDR1 SNHLY and CDR2 FYNNEI. The CDR3 spans 13 residues. The CDR3 DNA sequence: TGTGCCACTGGACAGGAGTATAACTATGGCTACACCTTC. Protein: CATGQEYNYGYTF.

The chain has TRBV11-2 and TRBJ1-1; 7 bases agree with TRBD1. This CDR3 region has 15 residues. Germline CDR1 is SGHAT and CDR2 is FQNNGV. Germline trimming cut 3 bases from V and 7 bases from J; bases unmatched to any gene: 11. In DNA form, the CDR3 reads TGTGCCAGCAGCTTCCAGGGGGTCCCCTCGGGTGAAGCTTTCTTT. This translates into CASSFQGVPSGEAFF.

This rearrangement joins TRBV10-3 to TRBJ2-7; D might be TRBD1 (6 bases). The CDR3 sequence is 13 residues long. Germline V gives CDR1 ENHRY, CDR2 SYGVKD. Trimming cost V 10 bases and J 0 bases, with 13 bases left between them. This CDR3 reads CASTTGPSYEQYF. Here the CDR3 DNA reads TGTGCCAGTACGACAGGTCCCTCCTACGAGCAGTACTTC.

The chain has TRBV12-3 or TRBV12-4 and TRBJ1-2, with 7 bases lining up with TRBD1. Unmatched junction bases numbered 5, after V lost 3 bases and J lost 7 bases. The CDR3 contains 13 residues. The CDR3 spells CASSFRGDSGYTF. DNA for the CDR3: TGTGCCAGCAGTTTTAGGGGGGACAGTGGCTACACCTTC.

This chain connects TRBV5-6 to TRBJ2-1, with D maybe TRBD1 (6 bases). V lost 0 bases and J 8 bases, leaving 15 bases between the germline ends. This CDR3 has 15 amino acids. From germline, CDR1 is SGHDT and CDR2 YYEEEE. CDR3 DNA: TGTGCCAGCAGCTTGGCCTCGGAAGGGGGAGATGAGCAGTTCTTC. Translation gives CASSLASEGGDEQFF.

This clone was counted once. V usage is TRBV6-4 and J usage is TRBJ2-1, with a tentative D call TRBD2 (7 bases). Between the trimmed V and J ends, which lost 2 bases and 10 bases, there was a span of 21 bases. This CDR3 is 16 amino acids long. The germline V gene has CDR1 MRHNA and CDR2 SNTAGT. The CDR3 coding sequence is TGTGCCAGCAGTGACAGGACGGGGGGCCGAGTAGGGGAGCAGTTCTTC. Its protein product is CASSDRTGGRVGEQFF.

The CDR3 spells CASSTSRDRGAFF. CDR3 DNA: TGTGCCAGTAGTACCTCCCGGGACAGGGGAGCTTTCTTT. The rearrangement joins TRBV19 to TRBJ1-1, with 10 bases aligning to TRBD1. With V trimmed by 4 bases and J by 10 bases, 6 bases remained unmatched. This CDR3 comprises 13 residues. Per germline, CDR1 LNHDA and CDR2 SQIVND (reference sequence).

This clone showed up just a few times. The genes are TRBV7-3 and TRBJ1-1; TRBD1 might be the D (5 bases). Trimming removed 1 base from V and 1 base from J, with 13 bases in between. In germline, CDR1 is SGHTA, CDR2 FQGTGA. This CDR3 is built from 16 residues. CDR3 sequence reads: CASSLIQGGGNTEAFF. The CDR3 nucleotides read TGTGCCAGCAGCTTAATTCAGGGAGGAGGGAACACTGAAGCTTTCTTT.

This chain connects TRBV4-1 to TRBJ1-5; D perhaps matches TRBD1 (5 bases). This CDR3 spans 16 amino acids. Germline-derived CDR1 and CDR2 are MGHRA and YSYEKL. The V gene lost 0 bases and the J gene lost 7 bases, with 16 bases spanning the gap. CDR3 in DNA: TGCGCCAGCAGCCAAGATCGGTTCAGGGTCGGACAGCCCCAGCATTTT. Amino acid sequence: CASSQDRFRVGQPQHF.

The CDR3 DNA reads as TGTGCCTGGAGTCCCGGGCAGGGGGCCGGAGAGACCCAGTACTTC. Its protein product is CAWSPGQGAGETQYF. The chain carries TRBV30 and TRBJ2-5, with TRBD1 matching over 8 bases. The J segment lost 4 bases and the V segment lost 2 bases, leaving 9 bases of the junction unmatched. This CDR3 contains 15 residues. Germline CDR1 is GTSNPN and CDR2 is SVGIG (reference sequence).

This chain links TRBV18 with TRBJ2-1, with 7 bases identical to TRBD1. The germline V gene has CDR1 KGHSH and CDR2 LQKENI. Germline trimming cut 3 bases from V and 1 base from J; bases unmatched to any gene: 6. This CDR3 is built from 16 residues. For the CDR3, the DNA is TGTGCCAGCTCACCCTACAAGGGACAGTCCTACAATGAGCAGTTCTTC. Its translation is CASSPYKGQSYNEQFF.

This chain links TRBV11-2 with TRBJ2-5, with 10 bases that match TRBD2. Germline V gene lookup returns CDR1 SGHAT and CDR2 FQNNGV. Germline trimming cut 3 bases from V and 0 bases from J; bases unmatched to any gene: 1. The CDR3 has 15 amino acids. The CDR3 reads CASSFSGGDQETQYF. CDR3 in DNA: TGTGCCAGCAGCTTCAGCGGGGGGGACCAAGAGACCCAGTACTTC.

The rearrangement joins TRBV20-1 to TRBJ2-7, with a possible D match to TRBD2 (6 bases). Germline CDR1 DFQATT, CDR2 SNEGSKA (reference sequence). The V end was cut by 5 bases, the J end by 3 bases, with 8 bases between. The CDR3 covers 11 residues. CDR3 loop: CSASGVYEQYF. DNA of the CDR3: TGCAGTGCTTCGGGGGTCTACGAGCAGTACTTC.

The chain links TRBV21-1 to TRBJ2-7; TRBD1 is taken as the D call from the table, unchecked against the DNA. TRBV21-1 is designated a pseudogene. The CDR3 covers 22 residues. The CDR3 nucleotides are TGTGCCAGCAGCAAACCCGCTTTTGTTACTGATACCCAAAACAGGGGGACCTACGAGCAGTACTTC. It codes for CASSKPAFVTDTQNRGTYEQYF.

CDR3: CASSQDSLPNTGELFF. Here the CDR3 DNA reads TGTGCCAGCAGCCAAGATAGTTTGCCGAACACCGGGGAGCTGTTTTTT. This chain joins TRBV4-2 and TRBJ2-2; D remains ambiguous. Germline V lookup: CDR1 LGHNA, CDR2 YNFKEQ. Between the trimmed V and J ends, which lost 0 bases and 0 bases, there was a span of 8 bases. This CDR3 contains 16 residues.